The clone carrying this T cell receptor (beta chain) was counted only a few times. Its antigen remains unknown. These data originate in a study of T cell responses to AZD1222 COVID-19 vaccine. The study, taken as a whole, reports: Possibly, clonal diversity was underestimated; donors were largely white British and included more females.

Data came from immunoSEQ multiplex PCR; TCRdb stores just in-frame clones and leaves some out. The sample includes approximately 96,000 clones, 86% of them seen just once. V dropped 6 bases and J dropped 2 bases, with 8 bases sitting between them. The CDR3 covers 12 residues. The receptor was isolated from an adult who received the AZD1222 COVID-19 vaccine. The sample in question was peripheral blood, obtained 28 days after the second AZD1222 dose. The J gene is TRBJ2-7, the V gene TRBV12-3 or TRBV12-4; D is uncertain. CDR3 sequence: CASSPNPYEQYF. CDR3 in DNA: TGTGCCAGCAGCCCAAACCCCTACGAGCAGTACTTC.